Below, 12 T cell receptor beta chains from the same sample are listed, as sequenced in a study of CD8 T cells in ankylosing spondylitis (dated by TCRdb to 2016 to 2017). Library preparation was by 5' RACE. The run used an Illumina HiSeq 2500. The public sequencing data were trimmed at Q25 with fastp and processed into clonotypes with MiXCR by TCRdb, which kept only in-frame beta chains. For every CDR3 protein sequence, its rows merge into one entry that carries the most common genes and DNA. Counted in this sample were a few hundred thousand distinct CDR3 sequences; over 15% of them appeared once. The top ten hold less than 35% of the sample. Input material: blood, either unsorted or a sorted T cell fraction (not recorded which). Receptors originate from a male donor with ankylosing spondylitis or in good health (not recorded which).

This clonotype has at least ten counts. This rearrangement joins TRBV4-2 to TRBJ2-5, with TRBD2 matching over 7 bases. Looked up from germline, CDR1 is LGHNA and CDR2 is YNFKEQ. CDR3 length: 17 residues. V trimming: 0 bases; J trimming: 1 base; junction bases outside the gene matches: 8. CDR3 DNA: TGTGCCAGCAGCCAAGATCTTCGGGAGGTTGGCCAAGAGACCCAGTACTTC. This sequence encodes CASSQDLREVGQETQYF.

The gene calls are TRBV28 and TRBJ2-1, with 15 bases that match TRBD2. This CDR3 is built from 17 residues. Germline CDR1 and CDR2: MDHEN and SYDVKM. With 5 bases clipped from V and 6 bases from J, the junction kept 8 bases outside the gene matches. CDR3 amino acids: CASSRQSGLAGGNEQFF. The CDR3 DNA is TGTGCCAGCAGTCGCCAATCGGGACTAGCGGGAGGCAATGAGCAGTTCTTC.

The table lists this clonotype with many counts. The V and J genes are TRBV12-3 or TRBV12-4 and TRBJ2-2, with D possibly being TRBD2 (6 bases). The V end was cut by 8 bases, the J end by 6 bases, with 16 bases between. CDR3 length: 14 residues. The CDR3 sequence: CASRDFRDSGELFF. The DNA for the CDR3 is TGTGCCAGCCGCGACTTCCGGGACTCCGGGGAGCTGTTTTTT.

The chain has TRBV10-2 and TRBJ2-5, with D unresolved. V lost 7 bases, J lost 0 bases, and 9 bases lay in between. Germline V gene data show CDR1 as WSHSY and CDR2 as SAAADI. This CDR3 region has 13 residues. This CDR3 is CASNGWYQETQYF. The CDR3, as DNA: TGCGCCAGCAATGGTTGGTACCAAGAGACCCAGTACTTC.

This clonotype showed up just a few times. The gene calls are TRBV5-6 and TRBJ2-5; no definite D call. The V and J ends lost 0 bases and 5 bases respectively, with 11 bases between them. Germline CDR1 and CDR2: SGHDT and YYEEEE. The CDR3 length is 14 residues. In DNA form, the CDR3 reads TGTGCCAGCAGCTTGGTGACTGGGTCGGAGACCCAGTACTTC. This codes for CASSLVTGSETQYF.

This chain connects TRBV20-1 to TRBJ2-4; no reliable D call. CDR1 and CDR2 (germline): DFQATT, SNEGSKA (reference sequence). The CDR3 consists of 13 residues. Trimming cost V 1 base and J 0 bases, with 4 bases left between them. In DNA, the CDR3 is TGCAGTGCTAGAGCCCCAGCCAAAAACATTCAGTACTTC. It is translated as CSARAPAKNIQYF.

The V call is TRBV5-4, the J call TRBJ2-5; the match to TRBD1 covers 7 bases. Trimming removed 4 bases from V and 3 bases from J; junction bases left unmatched: 3. The CDR3 loop spans 13 amino acids. The germline V gene has CDR1 SGHNT and CDR2 YYREEE (reference sequence). CDR3 coding DNA: TGTGCCAGCAGCCCCGGGACAGAAGAGACCCAGTACTTC. Amino acids: CASSPGTEETQYF.

The chain couples TRBV29-1 to TRBJ2-1, with 9 bases matching TRBD1. Germline values: CDR1 SQVTM, CDR2 ANQGSEA. This CDR3 region has 18 residues. Trimming removed 3 bases from V and 5 bases from J; junction bases left unmatched: 17. CDR3 region: CSVELHRGQGNLNNEQFF. Here the CDR3 DNA reads TGCAGCGTTGAGCTTCACAGGGGGCAGGGGAATTTGAACAATGAGCAGTTCTTC.

This clonotype occurred a few times. V and J are TRBV7-2 and TRBJ1-1; tentative D call: TRBD1 (5 bases). V lost 1 base and J 4 bases, leaving 13 bases between the germline ends. The CDR3 spans 15 residues. The germline V gene has CDR1 SGHTA and CDR2 FQGNSA. The CDR3 sequence: CASSLVFPTGTEAFF. The DNA for the CDR3 is TGTGCCAGCAGCTTAGTTTTTCCAACAGGCACTGAAGCTTTCTTT.

This clonotype was counted only a few times. The chain carries TRBV9 and TRBJ2-3; 10 bases match TRBD2. V was pared by 2 bases and J by 0 bases, with 9 bases of the junction left unmatched. The CDR3 consists of 18 residues. In germline, CDR1 is SGDLS, CDR2 YYNGEE. The CDR3 coding sequence is TGTGCCAGCAGCGTCCGGAGCGGGAGGGCCTTGAGCACAGATACGCAGTATTTT. This translates into CASSVRSGRALSTDTQYF.

This clonotype was found many times. The chain joins TRBV5-6 to TRBJ2-1; D might be TRBD1 (6 bases). The V gene lost 0 bases and the J gene lost 4 bases, with 14 bases spanning the gap. The V gene's germline CDR1 is SGHDT and CDR2 YYEEEE. The CDR3 covers 16 residues. CDR3 protein: CASSLALGQRYNEQFF. Written as DNA, the CDR3 is TGTGCCAGCAGCTTGGCTCTGGGACAAAGATACAATGAGCAGTTCTTC.

This clonotype was counted at least ten times. This chain uses TRBV7-3 with TRBJ2-1, with 8 bases matching TRBD2. The CDR3 spans 19 residues. J lost 3 bases, V lost 4 bases, and 17 bases had no gene match. The germline CDR1 and CDR2 sequences are SGHTA and FQGTGA. The CDR3 nucleotides read TGTGCCAGCAGCTCATCGCTAGCGGGTCTGCACCCACTCTACAATGAGCAGTTCTTC. As protein: CASSSSLAGLHPLYNEQFF.